These 3 T cell receptor beta chains came from one sample sequenced in a study of T-cell reconstitution after alpha-beta-depleted transplantation in children listed by TCRdb under 2016. Library preparation was by PCR. The sample was run on an Illumina HiSeq 2500. To normalize quantification of the TCRbeta repertoire, the TCR libraries were built with molecular barcoding that relied on unique molecular identifiers. TCRdb reworked the public reads: Q25 trimming with fastp, MiXCR clone assembly, productive beta chains retained. Each CDR3 protein gets just one entry, which takes the most common genes and DNA from the rows behind it. This sample holds about 360,000 distinct CDR3 sequences; about an eighth were observed only once. The ten largest clones add up to approximately 4.3% of the sample. The sample consisted of PBMCs, taken from the stem cell graft. Receptors were obtained from a human donor who donated a stem cell graft to a child with Fanconi anemia.

This clonotype was recorded many times. V usage is TRBV2 and J usage is TRBJ2-5; TRBD1 or TRBD2 may be the D gene (5 bases each). Trimming pared 6 bases from V and 2 bases from J, leaving 10 bases between. There are 13 residues in the CDR3. Germline V gene lookup returns CDR1 SNHLY and CDR2 FYNNEI. CDR3 protein: CASSGTVQETQYF. CDR3 sequence (DNA): TGTGCCAGCAGCGGGACGGTACAAGAGACCCAGTACTTC.

This clonotype was seen many times. The rearrangement links TRBV7-2 to TRBJ2-3, with 7 nucleotides matching TRBD2. J gave up 1 base and V 4 bases, and 8 bases lay outside the gene matches. This CDR3 contains 16 residues. CDR1 and CDR2 from the germline V gene are SGHTA and FQGNSA. The CDR3, as DNA: TGTGCCAGCAGCTCTCTGGGGGGAGGGGGCACAGATACGCAGTATTTT. It translates to CASSSLGGGGTDTQYF.

This clonotype appeared a few times. The chain links TRBV9 to TRBJ2-7; maybe TRBD2 (6 bases). The CDR3 spans 16 residues. The germline V gene encodes CDR1 SGDLS and CDR2 YYNGEE. Trimming shortened V by 0 bases and J by 2 bases, and 15 bases separated the two germline ends. CDR3 in DNA: TGTGCCAGCAGCGTAGGGGAGGTGAGGGAGGCCTACGAGCAGTACTTC. Amino acids: CASSVGEVREAYEQYF.